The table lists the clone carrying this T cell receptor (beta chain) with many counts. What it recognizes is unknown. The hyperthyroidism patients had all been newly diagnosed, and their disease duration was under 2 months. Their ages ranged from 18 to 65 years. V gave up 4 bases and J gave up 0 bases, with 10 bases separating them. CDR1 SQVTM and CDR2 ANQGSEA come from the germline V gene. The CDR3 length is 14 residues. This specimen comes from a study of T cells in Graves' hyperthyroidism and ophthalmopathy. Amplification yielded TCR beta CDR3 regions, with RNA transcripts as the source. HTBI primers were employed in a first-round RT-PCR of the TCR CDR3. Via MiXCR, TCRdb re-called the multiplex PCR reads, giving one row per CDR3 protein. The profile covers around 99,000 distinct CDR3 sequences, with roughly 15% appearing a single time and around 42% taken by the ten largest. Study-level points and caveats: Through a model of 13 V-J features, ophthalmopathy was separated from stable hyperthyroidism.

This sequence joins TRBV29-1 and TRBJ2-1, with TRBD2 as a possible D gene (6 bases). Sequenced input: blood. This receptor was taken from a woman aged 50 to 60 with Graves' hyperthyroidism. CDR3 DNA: TGCAGCGTTGTTCGGGGGAGCTCCTACAATGAGCAGTTCTTC. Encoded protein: CSVVRGSSYNEQFF.